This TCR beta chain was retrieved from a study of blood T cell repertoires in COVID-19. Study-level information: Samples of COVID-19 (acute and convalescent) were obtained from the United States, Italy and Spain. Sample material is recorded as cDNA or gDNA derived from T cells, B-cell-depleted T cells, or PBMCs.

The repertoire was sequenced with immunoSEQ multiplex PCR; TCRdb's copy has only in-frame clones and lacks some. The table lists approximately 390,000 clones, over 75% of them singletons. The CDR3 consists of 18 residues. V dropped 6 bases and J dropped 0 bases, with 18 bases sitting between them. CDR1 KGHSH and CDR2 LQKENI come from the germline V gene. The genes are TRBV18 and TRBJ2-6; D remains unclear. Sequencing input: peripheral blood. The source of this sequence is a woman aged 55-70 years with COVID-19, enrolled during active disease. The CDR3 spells CASSPRSLENSGANVLTF. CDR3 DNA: TGTGCCAGCTCCCCGCGTTCCCTGGAGAACTCTGGGGCCAACGTCCTGACTTTC.